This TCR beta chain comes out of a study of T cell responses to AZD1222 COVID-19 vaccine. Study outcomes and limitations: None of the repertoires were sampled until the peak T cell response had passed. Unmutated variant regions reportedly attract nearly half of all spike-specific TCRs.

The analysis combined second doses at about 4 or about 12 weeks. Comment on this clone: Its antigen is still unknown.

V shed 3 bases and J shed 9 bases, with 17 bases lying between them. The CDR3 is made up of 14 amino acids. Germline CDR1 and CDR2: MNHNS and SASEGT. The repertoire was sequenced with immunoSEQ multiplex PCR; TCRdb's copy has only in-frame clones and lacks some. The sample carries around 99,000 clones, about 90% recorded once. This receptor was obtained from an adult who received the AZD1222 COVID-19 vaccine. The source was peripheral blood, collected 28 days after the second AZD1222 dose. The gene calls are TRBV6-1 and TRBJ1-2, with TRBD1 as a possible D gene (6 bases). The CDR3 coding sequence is TGTGCCAGCAGTGACCTAGCAGGGGTTCGTCGCTACACCTTC. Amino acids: CASSDLAGVRRYTF.